A selection of T cell receptor beta chains follows, all from one sample in a study of blood T cell repertoires in COVID-19. This table comes from immunoSEQ multiplex PCR, and its TCRdb copy is limited to in-frame clones, with some not included. The data show under 250,000 clones, with around 80% seen just once and less than 3.5% held by the top ten. Sequencing was done on a sample of peripheral blood. The receptors here all came from a woman between 18 and 29 years old with acute or convalescent COVID-19. CDR3s include the opening cysteine and the closing phenylalanine or tryptophan. Fields, in order: J gene, V gene, D gene, clone size, CDR3 protein, CDR3 DNA. A D gene is named only where the DNA matches it firmly. A row's size may be missing; if present it is once, few, many or a size class.

J: TRBJ1-3; V: TRBV2; D: NA; size: NA; CDR3: CASREDSSGNTIYF; DNA: TGTGCCAGCAGGGAAGACAGCTCTGGAAACACCATATATTTT
J: TRBJ2-6; V: TRBV6-6; D: NA; size: NA; CDR3: CASSSFSGANVLTF; DNA: TGTGCCAGCAGTTCCTTCTCTGGGGCCAACGTCCTGACTTTC
J: TRBJ2-3; V: TRBV4-1; D: TRBD2; size: NA; CDR3: CASSLGDLAGTTDTQYF; DNA: TGCGCCAGCAGCCTCGGAGACCTAGCGGGGACCACAGATACGCAGTATTTT
J: TRBJ1-5; V: TRBV4-2; D: NA; size: NA; CDR3: CASSPEISVGGRNQPQHF; DNA: TGTGCCAGCAGCCCCGAGATTTCGGTCGGAGGTCGCAATCAGCCCCAGCATTTT
J: TRBJ2-7; V: TRBV2; D: TRBD2; size: NA; CDR3: CASRSGSGSEQYF; DNA: TGTGCCAGCAGGAGCGGGAGCGGGAGCGAGCAGTACTTC
J: TRBJ1-4; V: TRBV2; D: NA; size: NA; CDR3: CASSEVPGGEKLFF; DNA: TGTGCCAGCAGTGAAGTCCCAGGAGGGGAAAAACTGTTTTTT
J: TRBJ2-7; V: TRBV6-2/TRBV6-3; D: NA; size: NA; CDR3: CASSYSGRSGSYEQYF; DNA: TGTGCCAGCAGTTACTCTGGGAGGTCTGGCTCCTACGAGCAGTACTTC
J: TRBJ2-5; V: TRBV4-3; D: TRBD2; size: once; CDR3: CASSQDTSGRKETQYF; DNA: TGCGCCAGCAGCCAGGATACTAGCGGGAGGAAAGAGACCCAGTACTTC
J: TRBJ2-7; V: TRBV6-5; D: NA; size: once; CDR3: CASSYSGQGGYEQYF; DNA: TGTGCCAGCAGTTACTCCGGGCAGGGGGGCTACGAGCAGTACTTC
J: TRBJ2-1; V: TRBV5-1; D: NA; size: NA; CDR3: CASSLVARSAGIYNEQFF; DNA: TGCGCCAGCAGCTTGGTCGCTCGTAGCGCCGGGATTTACAATGAGCAGTTCTTC
J: TRBJ1-4; V: TRBV5-1; D: TRBD1; size: NA; CDR3: CASSLGQVTEKLFF; DNA: TGCGCCAGCAGCCTAGGACAGGTTACGGAAAAACTGTTTTTT
J: TRBJ2-2; V: TRBV25-1; D: TRBD1; size: NA; CDR3: CASSENPTGGPNTGELFF; DNA: TGTGCCAGCAGTGAAAACCCGACAGGGGGCCCGAACACCGGGGAGCTGTTTTTT
J: TRBJ2-7; V: TRBV3-1/TRBV3-2; D: TRBD1; size: few; CDR3: CASSRRTGAYEQYF; DNA: TGTGCCAGCAGCCGACGGACAGGGGCCTACGAGCAGTACTTC
J: TRBJ2-3; V: TRBV5-4; D: NA; size: NA; CDR3: CASSLVDSYTDTQYF; DNA: TGTGCCAGCAGCTTGGTAGATTCCTACACAGATACGCAGTATTTT
J: TRBJ1-1; V: TRBV10-2; D: NA; size: few; CDR3: CASSAQGKTEAFF; DNA: TGCGCCAGCAGTGCTCAGGGAAAGACTGAAGCTTTCTTT
J: TRBJ2-1; V: TRBV9; D: NA; size: NA; CDR3: CASSLRGTNNNEQFF; DNA: TGTGCCAGCAGCCTGCGGGGGACAAATAACAATGAGCAGTTCTTC
J: TRBJ2-7; V: TRBV25-1; D: TRBD1; size: NA; CDR3: CASSAKTGATYEQYF; DNA: TGTGCCAGCAGTGCCAAGACAGGGGCTACCTACGAGCAGTACTTC
J: TRBJ1-1; V: TRBV5-1; D: NA; size: NA; CDR3: CASSWEGKNTEAFF; DNA: TGCGCCAGCAGCTGGGAGGGGAAGAACACTGAAGCTTTCTTT
J: TRBJ2-7; V: TRBV4-3; D: NA; size: NA; CDR3: CASSQDRNRFYEQYF; DNA: TGCGCCAGCAGCCAAGATAGGAACAGGTTTTACGAGCAGTACTTC
J: TRBJ1-2; V: TRBV7-8; D: NA; size: NA; CDR3: CASSPGLGHYGYTF; DNA: TGTGCCAGCAGCCCTGGCTTGGGGCACTATGGCTACACCTTC
J: TRBJ2-3; V: TRBV4-3; D: NA; size: NA; CDR3: CASSQGASTDTQYF; DNA: TGCGCCAGCAGCCAGGGGGCGAGCACAGATACGCAGTATTTT
J: TRBJ2-2; V: TRBV19; D: NA; size: once; CDR3: CASSIVVTGELFF; DNA: TGTGCCAGTAGCATAGTCGTCACCGGGGAGCTGTTTTTT
J: TRBJ2-2; V: TRBV14; D: NA; size: NA; CDR3: CASSPQWNTGELFF; DNA: TGTGCCAGCAGCCCACAGTGGAACACCGGGGAGCTGTTTTTT
J: TRBJ2-1; V: TRBV7-8; D: TRBD1; size: NA; CDR3: CASSHRQGWGEQFF; DNA: TGTGCCAGCAGCCATAGACAGGGCTGGGGTGAGCAGTTCTTC
J: TRBJ1-3; V: TRBV4-3; D: TRBD1; size: NA; CDR3: CASSPNLGQVGNTIYF; DNA: TGCGCCAGCAGCCCAAACTTGGGACAGGTTGGAAACACCATATATTTT
J: TRBJ2-7; V: TRBV12-5; D: TRBD1; size: once; CDR3: CASGLGHRGRDEQYF; DNA: TGTGCTAGTGGTTTGGGGCACAGGGGGAGAGACGAGCAGTACTTC
J: TRBJ2-2; V: TRBV6-5; D: NA; size: NA; CDR3: CASSYSVLEAGELFF; DNA: TGTGCCAGCAGTTATTCGGTATTAGAGGCCGGGGAGCTGTTTTTT
J: TRBJ2-7; V: TRBV4-3; D: TRBD1; size: NA; CDR3: CASSQDWDRVLYEQYF; DNA: TGCGCCAGCAGCCAAGATTGGGACAGGGTTCTCTACGAGCAGTACTTC